This T cell receptor beta chain emerged from a study of T cell responses to AZD1222 COVID-19 vaccine. Study outcomes and limitations: Variant regions that are unmutated are reportedly the target of nearly half of spike-specific TCRs. The donor cohort was predominantly white British with a female majority, and clonal diversity may have been underestimated.

TCRdb keeps only in-frame clones here, not all; method: immunoSEQ multiplex PCR. The sample carries roughly 150,000 clones, approximately 88% recorded once. This clone was detected only once. Its antigen is not known. The CDR3 is made up of 13 amino acids. V was pared by 3 bases and J by 4 bases, with 9 bases between. Per germline, CDR1 LNHNV and CDR2 YYDKDF (reference sequence). This TCR derives from an adult in good health. This material consisted of peripheral blood, taken on day 0 of MenACWY control vaccination. This chain connects TRBV15 to TRBJ1-1; the D is unclear. In nucleotides, the CDR3 is TGTGCCACCAGCAGTACTTTTGGCACTGAAGCTTTCTTT. Translation gives CATSSTFGTEAFF.